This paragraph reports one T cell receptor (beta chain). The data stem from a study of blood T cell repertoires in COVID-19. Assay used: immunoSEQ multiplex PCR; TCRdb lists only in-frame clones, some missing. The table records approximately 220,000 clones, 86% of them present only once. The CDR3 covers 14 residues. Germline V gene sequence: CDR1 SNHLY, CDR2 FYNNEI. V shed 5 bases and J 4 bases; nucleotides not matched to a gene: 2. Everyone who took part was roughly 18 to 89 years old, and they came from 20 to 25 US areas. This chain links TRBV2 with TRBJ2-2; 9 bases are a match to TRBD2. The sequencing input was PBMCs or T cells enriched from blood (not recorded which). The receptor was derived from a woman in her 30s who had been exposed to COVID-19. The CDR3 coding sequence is TGTGCCAGCAGTCTAGCGGGGCTCACCGGGGAGCTGTTTTTT. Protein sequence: CASSLAGLTGELFF.